Each of the 32 T cell receptor beta chains below was sequenced from the same sample in a study of CD8 T cells in Susac syndrome. RNA, at about 0.5 to 1 ug, was reverse transcribed with random hexamers. TCRdb called the immunoSEQ multiplex PCR reads again in MiXCR, with one record for every CDR3 protein. The sample has 100,000 to 150,000 distinct CDR3 sequences, under 96% seen once; the top ten hold 0.13% to 0.15%. Material for sequencing was CD4+ T cells from PBMCs. These receptors came from a human donor with Susac syndrome.

V usage is TRBV7-2 and J usage is TRBJ2-7; D perhaps matches TRBD2 (5 bases). Germline loops: CDR1 SGHTA, CDR2 FQGNSA. This CDR3 comprises 14 residues. The V end lost 2 bases, the J end lost 5 bases, and 13 bases lay between the germline ends. The chain's CDR3 is CASSLTGNPNEQYF. The DNA of the CDR3 is TGTGCCAGCAGCTTAACGGGAAATCCCAACGAGCAGTACTTC.

The V gene is TRBV11-3, the J gene TRBJ2-7, with TRBD2 as a possible D gene (6 bases). Germline-derived CDR1 and CDR2 are SGHNT and YENEEA. The CDR3 contains 14 residues. Trimming shortened V by 5 bases and J by 5 bases, and 16 bases separated the two germline ends. CDR3 region: CASSPRRGSDEQYF. For the CDR3, the DNA is TGTGCCAGCAGCCCCCGGCGGGGTTCCGACGAGCAGTACTTC.

The rearrangement uses TRBV30 and TRBJ2-7; the match to TRBD2 covers 9 bases. The CDR3 length is 15 residues. After removal of 5 bases from V and 4 bases from J, the junction contained 12 bases not matched to a gene. CDR1 and CDR2 from the germline V gene are GTSNPN and SVGIG (reference sequence). The CDR3 loop is CAWGGSGTSRYEQYF. CDR3 DNA: TGTGCCTGGGGGGGGTCCGGGACTAGCAGATACGAGCAGTACTTC.

This rearrangement joins TRBV4-3 to TRBJ2-1; TRBD2 matches at 10 bases. The CDR3 spans 17 residues. Germline V gene data show CDR1 as LGHNA and CDR2 as YSLEER. After removal of 0 bases from V and 9 bases from J, the junction contained 11 bases not matched to a gene. The DNA of the CDR3 is TGCGCCAGCAGCCAAGATATAGGAGCGGGAGGGCTAGGTGAGCAGTTCTTC. Encoded protein: CASSQDIGAGGLGEQFF.

The CDR3 here is CSAIAARDRGDTEAFF. CDR3 coding DNA: TGCAGTGCTATCGCCGCTAGGGACAGGGGTGATACTGAAGCTTTCTTT. The rearrangement uses TRBV20-1 and TRBJ1-1; 10 nucleotides agree with TRBD1. Germline assignment: CDR1 DFQATT and CDR2 SNEGSKA (reference sequence). The CDR3 contains 16 residues. The V gene end was trimmed by 4 bases and the J gene end by 5 bases; junction bases not matched to a gene: 13.

The V gene is TRBV27, the J gene TRBJ2-1; D perhaps matches TRBD1 (7 bases). This CDR3 has 16 amino acids. The germline gives CDR1 MNHEY, CDR2 SMNVEV (reference sequence). Between the trimmed V and J ends, which lost 5 bases and 4 bases, there was a span of 18 bases. CDR3 residues: CASSGGTAISYNEQFF. DNA for the CDR3: TGTGCCAGCAGTGGGGGGACAGCAATCTCGTACAATGAGCAGTTCTTC.

The chain is built from TRBV2 and TRBJ2-1; D uncertain. The germline V gene has CDR1 SNHLY and CDR2 FYNNEI. The CDR3 runs 14 residues. V dropped 3 bases and J dropped 0 bases, with 6 bases sitting between them. The CDR3 DNA reads TGTGCCAGCAGTGACAGGACCTCCTACAATGAGCAGTTCTTC. Protein: CASSDRTSYNEQFF.

This clonotype occurred a few times. CDR3 loop: CSARGAEFGNQPQHF. CDR3 DNA: TGCAGTGCTCGTGGGGCAGAATTTGGCAATCAGCCCCAGCATTTT. V and J are TRBV20-1 and TRBJ1-5; perhaps TRBD1 as D (5 bases). CDR1 and CDR2 (germline): DFQATT, SNEGSKA (reference sequence). This CDR3 is built from 15 residues. Trimming pared 5 bases from V and 2 bases from J, leaving 16 bases between.

The rearrangement uses TRBV3-1 and TRBJ1-1; TRBD1 aligns across 8 bases. With 1 base clipped from V and 5 bases from J, the junction kept 3 bases outside the gene matches. The CDR3 totals 14 residues. Germline V gene sequence: CDR1 LGHDT, CDR2 YNNKEL (reference sequence). In DNA form, the CDR3 reads TGTGCCAGCAGCCAAGCGTACAGGGGGACTGAAGCTTTCTTT. Encoded protein: CASSQAYRGTEAFF. The complete variable domain, with remaining parts taken from reference TRBV3-1 and TRBJ1-1, reads DTAVSQTPKYLVTQMGNDKSIKCEQNLGHDTMYWYKQDSKKFLKIMFSYNNKELIINETVPNRFSPKSPDKAHLNLHINSLELGDSAVYFCASSQAYRGTEAFFGQGTRLTVV.

V is TRBV29-1 and J is TRBJ1-2, with TRBD1 identical over 9 bases. The junction had 12 bases not matched to a gene; V was cut back by 5 bases and J by 2 bases. The CDR3 length is 16 residues. Germline V lookup: CDR1 SQVTM, CDR2 ANQGSEA. In nucleotides, the CDR3 is TGCAGCGTTCTCCTACGGGTGGGACAGGGAAACTATGGCTACACCTTC. Its protein is CSVLLRVGQGNYGYTF.

This chain links TRBV28 with TRBJ2-2; D is possibly TRBD2 (6 bases). Germline values: CDR1 MDHEN, CDR2 SYDVKM. The CDR3 has 15 amino acids. Trimming removed 7 bases at V and 4 bases at J, with 16 bases between. This CDR3 reads CASIRAGTSTGELFF. Written as DNA, the CDR3 is TGTGCCAGCATTCGAGCGGGTACTTCCACCGGGGAGCTGTTTTTT.

The chain joins TRBV20-1 to TRBJ2-5; D unclear. The CDR3 is 12 amino acids. Per the germline V gene, CDR1 is DFQATT and CDR2 is SNEGSKA (reference sequence). V lost 1 base, J lost 1 base, and 4 bases lay in between. The CDR3 sequence is CSARGVQETQYF. The CDR3 nucleotides are TGCAGTGCTAGAGGGGTCCAAGAGACCCAGTACTTC.

CDR3 bases: TGTGCCACCAGCCCTTCGGGAGGGTGGAGCTACACCTTC. Translating it yields CATSPSGGWSYTF. The chain is built from TRBV24-1 and TRBJ1-2; D is ambiguous. There are 13 residues in the CDR3. Trimming pared 7 bases from V and 9 bases from J, leaving 17 bases between. CDR1 is KGHDR, CDR2 SFDVKD, per germline.

V is TRBV7-2 and J is TRBJ2-7; possibly TRBD2 for D (6 bases). The V end was cut by 5 bases, the J end by 3 bases, with 11 bases between. The CDR3 contains 13 residues. Germline V lookup: CDR1 SGHTA, CDR2 FQGNSA. CDR3 loop: CASSTRDFYEQYF. CDR3 coding DNA: TGTGCCAGCAGCACGCGGGATTTCTACGAGCAGTACTTC.

V and J are TRBV5-1 and TRBJ2-5; a weak D match, TRBD2 (6 bases). Per the germline V gene, CDR1 is SGHRS and CDR2 is YFSETQ. CDR3 length: 13 residues. Deletions cut 3 bases from V and 7 bases from J, with 13 bases between. The DNA of the CDR3 is TGCGCCAGCAGCTGGACCGGGGGTGGGACCCAGTACTTC. Translating it yields CASSWTGGGTQYF.

Here the CDR3 DNA reads TGTGCCAGCAGTTTAGTGGGTTTCGACACAGATACGCAGTATTTT. This translates into CASSLVGFDTDTQYF. The chain is built from TRBV12-3 or TRBV12-4 and TRBJ2-3; D unclear. Trimming removed 1 base at V and 2 bases at J, with 10 bases between. The CDR3 covers 15 residues.

The genes are TRBV30 and TRBJ2-6; D is ambiguous. V dropped 2 bases and J dropped 10 bases, with 15 bases sitting between them. CDR1 and CDR2 (germline): GTSNPN, SVGIG (reference sequence). The CDR3 covers 14 residues. CDR3 residues: CAWSPLTNGNVLTF. CDR3 nucleotides: TGTGCCTGGAGTCCCCTGACCAACGGGAACGTCCTGACTTTC.

Only a few counts were recorded for this clonotype. As DNA, the CDR3 is TGTGCCAGCTCACCGACAGAGAACACTGAAGCTTTCTTT. Its protein product is CASSPTENTEAFF. The chain couples TRBV18 to TRBJ1-1, with D possibly TRBD1 on 5 matching bases. Trimming cost V 3 bases and J 1 base, with 6 bases left between them. Germline V gene sequence: CDR1 KGHSH, CDR2 LQKENI. This CDR3 has 13 amino acids.

V gene TRBV28 combines with J gene TRBJ1-2; D remains ambiguous. The V and J ends lost 5 bases and 2 bases respectively, with 6 bases between them. The germline V gene has CDR1 MDHEN and CDR2 SYDVKM. This CDR3 comprises 12 residues. CDR3 in amino acids: CASSPSNYGYTF. DNA for the CDR3: TGTGCCAGCAGTCCCTCCAACTATGGCTACACCTTC.

The chain combines TRBV12-3 or TRBV12-4 with TRBJ2-3; perhaps D is TRBD1 or TRBD2 (5 bases each). The germline V and J ends were trimmed by 6 bases and 3 bases, with 16 bases remaining between them. CDR3 length equals 15 residues. CDR3 bases: TGTGCCAGCAGCCACGAGGGGCGATGGACAGATACGCAGTATTTT. It codes for CASSHEGRWTDTQYF.

This rearrangement joins TRBV7-6 to TRBJ2-7; D not certain. Germline loops: CDR1 SGHVS, CDR2 FNYEAQ. The CDR3 consists of 14 residues. V was shortened by 1 base and J by 2 bases, with 9 bases between the two germline ends. CDR3 nucleotide sequence: TGTGCCAGCAGCTTAGAGGACGGAACCTACGAGCAGTACTTC. This codes for CASSLEDGTYEQYF.

The sample holds a few counts of this clonotype. The chain combines TRBV20-1 with TRBJ1-1; D may be TRBD1 (5 bases). Per the germline V gene, CDR1 is DFQATT and CDR2 is SNEGSKA (reference sequence). The CDR3 runs to 12 residues. Between the trimmed V and J ends, which lost 3 bases and 8 bases, there was a span of 13 bases. The CDR3, as DNA: TGCAGTGCTAGGGTTGGGACTGACGAAGCTTTCTTT. Residues: CSARVGTDEAFF.

The chain employs TRBV20-1 and TRBJ1-5, with D unresolved. The germline V and J ends were trimmed by 6 bases and 3 bases, with 12 bases remaining between them. The CDR3 has 13 amino acids. Germline CDR1 and CDR2: DFQATT and SNEGSKA (reference sequence). CDR3 sequence: CSAIGESNQPQHF. CDR3 sequence (DNA): TGCAGTGCCATAGGAGAGTCCAATCAGCCCCAGCATTTT.

This clonotype has only one observation. The genes are TRBV30 and TRBJ2-7; 8 bases are shared with TRBD1. Trimming cost V 3 bases and J 3 bases; bases outside gene matches: 10. Germline values: CDR1 GTSNPN, CDR2 SVGIG (reference sequence). CDR3 length equals 15 residues. The chain's CDR3 is CAWRSPTGGRYEQYF. CDR3 sequence (DNA): TGTGCCTGGAGAAGCCCCACAGGGGGACGCTACGAGCAGTACTTC.

In DNA, the CDR3 is TGCGCCAGCAGCACGGGACAGCTAAAGGAAGCTTTCTTT. Encoded protein: CASSTGQLKEAFF. V gene TRBV5-1 combines with J gene TRBJ1-1; 7 nucleotides match TRBD1. The CDR3 length is 13 residues. The germline V gene has CDR1 SGHRS and CDR2 YFSETQ. V shed 4 bases and J 8 bases; nucleotides not matched to a gene: 8. Full variable domain (remainder filled in from reference TRBV5-1 and TRBJ1-1): KAGVTQTPRYLIKTRGQQVTLSCSPISGHRSVSWYQQTPGQGLQFLFEYFSETQRNKGNFPGRFSGRQFSNSRSEMNVSTLELGDSALYLCASSTGQLKEAFFGQGTRLTVV.

The chain couples TRBV30 to TRBJ1-2; D gene ambiguous. Trimming removed 0 bases from V and 2 bases from J, with 7 bases in between. Germline V gives CDR1 GTSNPN, CDR2 SVGIG (reference sequence). CDR3 size: 13 residues. In DNA, the CDR3 is TGTGCCTGGAGTGTAACACCCAACTATGGCTACACCTTC. Encoded protein: CAWSVTPNYGYTF.

The rearrangement links TRBV9 to TRBJ2-3; D gene uncertain. Per the germline V gene, CDR1 is SGDLS and CDR2 is YYNGEE. Trimming removed 6 bases from V and 3 bases from J, with 14 bases in between. The CDR3 is 14 amino acids. This chain's CDR3 is CASNPGLSTDTQYF. The DNA for the CDR3 is TGTGCCAGCAATCCCGGATTATCGACAGATACGCAGTATTTT.

The V call is TRBV28, the J call TRBJ2-5, with unresolved D. The CDR3 contains 13 residues. The V end was cut by 5 bases, the J end by 4 bases, with 11 bases between. Germline V gives CDR1 MDHEN, CDR2 SYDVKM. CDR3 loop: CASSVIPGETQYF. The CDR3 coding sequence is TGTGCCAGCAGTGTAATCCCCGGAGAGACCCAGTACTTC.

A single count supports this clonotype. The rearrangement uses TRBV12-3 or TRBV12-4 and TRBJ2-1; 7 nucleotides align to TRBD2. Trimming at V came to 2 bases and at J to 9 bases, leaving 7 bases not matched to a gene. The CDR3 is 14 amino acids. The CDR3 loop reads CASSLYGGRGEQFF. DNA of the CDR3: TGTGCCAGCAGTTTATACGGGGGGAGGGGTGAGCAGTTCTTC.

CDR3 in DNA: TGTGCCAGCAGCCCTACCCCCTCTGGGGCCAACGTCCTGACTTTC. Its translation: CASSPTPSGANVLTF. This rearrangement joins TRBV7-3 to TRBJ2-6; no firm D call. The CDR3 loop spans 15 amino acids. Germline CDR1 is SGHTA and CDR2 is FQGTGA. The V end was cut by 5 bases, the J end by 0 bases, with 8 bases between.

The chain is built from TRBV30 and TRBJ2-7, with D uncertain. Trimming removed 3 bases at V and 1 base at J, with 16 bases between. The CDR3 is 15 amino acids. CDR1 and CDR2 (germline): GTSNPN, SVGIG (reference sequence). CDR3 residues: CAWRALKTASYEQYF. The CDR3 nucleotides read TGTGCCTGGAGGGCCCTTAAGACGGCATCCTACGAGCAGTACTTC.

J is TRBJ2-3 and V is TRBV4-3; 8 bases line up with TRBD1. The CDR3 loop spans 14 amino acids. With V trimmed by 3 bases and J by 3 bases, 2 bases remained unmatched. Germline-derived CDR1 and CDR2 are LGHNA and YSLEER. CDR3 protein: CASSQTGATDTQYF. The DNA for the CDR3 is TGCGCCAGCAGCCAGACAGGGGCGACAGATACGCAGTATTTT.